These 3 T cell receptor beta chains originate from one sample sequenced in a study of cytomegalovirus exposure and HLA in healthy donors. Primers for the PCR totalled 60 Vbeta and 13 Jbeta. Sequencing used immunoSEQ multiplex PCR; TCRdb keeps in-frame clones, though not all of them. The sample yields about 150,000 clones, about 83% seen once. What was sequenced was PBMCs. These receptors were obtained from a woman aged 40 to 50 in good health and CMV-seronegative.

This chain connects TRBV5-1 to TRBJ2-1; D unclear. V was trimmed by 7 bases and J by 7 bases, leaving 15 bases between them. In germline, CDR1 is SGHRS, CDR2 YFSETQ. CDR3 length: 13 residues. CDR3 nucleotide sequence: TGCGCCAGCGGATCAGGTTCTTGGAATGAGCAGTTCTTC. Translated: CASGSGSWNEQFF. Variable domain in full (rest from reference TRBV5-1 and TRBJ2-1): KAGVTQTPRYLIKTRGQQVTLSCSPISGHRSVSWYQQTPGQGLQFLFEYFSETQRNKGNFPGRFSGRQFSNSRSEMNVSTLELGDSALYLCASGSGSWNEQFFGPGTRLTVL.

J is TRBJ2-5 and V is TRBV10-3; D not resolved. With the DNA end fitting TRBJ2-7 better, the J assignment may be wrong. Germline V gene sequence: CDR1 ENHRY, CDR2 SYGVKD. The CDR3 spans 15 residues. CDR3 residues: CAISHGQDRSYEQYF. The CDR3 nucleotides are TGTGCCATCAGTCATGGGCAGGATCGCTCCTACGAGCAGTACTTC.

V gene TRBV6-5 combines with J gene TRBJ2-5; no clear D. The CDR3 is 11 amino acids. Trimming took 5 bases from V and 4 from J, leaving 5 bases between them. Germline lookup yields CDR1 MNHEY and CDR2 SVGAGI. DNA of the CDR3: TGTGCCAGCAGTCTCCGAGAGACCCAGTACTTC. Its protein is CASSLRETQYF.